The T cell receptor beta chain described here comes from a study of cytomegalovirus exposure and HLA in healthy donors. Study-wide results and caveats: One variant, a missense change in DCLRE1C, was linked in a later analysis to TCR beta V- and J-gene trimming.

Details on this clone: What it binds is not known.

This PCR relied on a set of 60 Vbeta primers and 13 Jbeta primers. Sequencing used immunoSEQ multiplex PCR; TCRdb keeps in-frame clones, though not all of them. In the table there are 90,000 to 150,000 clones, approximately 81% of which are singletons. V gave up 8 bases and J gave up 5 bases, with 25 bases separating them. The CDR3 spans 17 residues. The germline gives CDR1 SNHLY, CDR2 FYNNEI. The rearrangement uses TRBV2 and TRBJ1-5; tentative D call: TRBD1 (6 bases). This receptor was obtained from a woman in her thirties or forties in good health and CMV-seronegative. The source material was PBMCs. The CDR3 nucleotides read TGTGCCAGCGCCGAAGAAACAGGGATTAGCCGGGATCAGCCCCAGCATTTT. It specifies CASAEETGISRDQPQHF.